The rows below give T cell receptor beta chains drawn from one sample of a study of T cells after yellow fever vaccination. One entry per CDR3 protein results from TCRdb running MiXCR on the 5' RACE reads. The sample shows over 85,000 distinct CDR3 sequences, almost 9% of them seen only once. The material was CD8+ T cells not binding an NS4B(214-222) dextramer, sorted from PBMCs, obtained approximately 15 days after the first yellow fever vaccination. Source of these receptors: a man between 18 and 35 years old who received the YFV17D yellow fever vaccine. Both conserved end residues are part of each CDR3. Each record gives: CDR3 protein, CDR3 DNA, D gene, clone size, CDR3 length, J gene, V gene. The D gene is left open where the match is weak. Size tells how often a clone was seen (once, few, many) or the class of an expanded clone, and some rows leave it out.

CDR3aa: CASTPWGPSEDTQYF
CDR3nt: TGCGCCAGCACCCCATGGGGACCGAGCGAAGATACGCAGTATTTT
d_gene: -
abundance: few
len: 15
j_gene: TRBJ2-3
v_gene: TRBV5-1

CDR3aa: CASSSGDRGVGETQYF
CDR3nt: TGTGCCAGCAGCTCGGGGGACAGGGGAGTAGGAGAGACCCAGTACTTC
d_gene: TRBD1
abundance: -
len: 16
j_gene: TRBJ2-5
v_gene: TRBV11-2

CDR3aa: CASRAGGSYNEQFF
CDR3nt: TGTGCCAGCAGGGCAGGGGGGTCCTACAATGAGCAGTTCTTC
d_gene: -
abundance: -
len: 14
j_gene: TRBJ2-1
v_gene: TRBV6-2/TRBV6-3

CDR3aa: CASRAYNEQFF
CDR3nt: TGTGCCAGCAGAGCCTACAATGAGCAGTTCTTC
d_gene: -
abundance: many
len: 11
j_gene: TRBJ2-1
v_gene: TRBV7-2

CDR3aa: CACPDRVNYGYTF
CDR3nt: TGTGCCTGCCCGGACAGGGTAAACTATGGCTACACCTTC
d_gene: TRBD1
abundance: few
len: 13
j_gene: TRBJ1-2
v_gene: TRBV30

CDR3aa: CASKGGYNEQFF
CDR3nt: TGTGCCAGCAAAGGCGGGTACAATGAGCAGTTCTTC
d_gene: -
abundance: few
len: 12
j_gene: TRBJ2-1
v_gene: TRBV27

CDR3aa: CAWSAGFGETQYF
CDR3nt: TGTGCCTGGAGTGCAGGCTTTGGGGAGACCCAGTACTTC
d_gene: -
abundance: -
len: 13
j_gene: TRBJ2-5
v_gene: TRBV30

CDR3aa: CSAPKMNTGELFF
CDR3nt: TGCAGCGCACCTAAAATGAACACCGGGGAGCTGTTTTTT
d_gene: -
abundance: many
len: 13
j_gene: TRBJ2-2
v_gene: TRBV29-1

CDR3aa: CASSRPGQGVEEQYF
CDR3nt: TGTGCCAGCTCTCGACCGGGACAGGGAGTTGAAGAGCAGTACTTC
d_gene: TRBD1
abundance: -
len: 15
j_gene: TRBJ2-7
v_gene: TRBV18

CDR3aa: CASSSQGVPYEQYF
CDR3nt: TGCGCCAGCAGCTCACAGGGGGTTCCCTACGAGCAGTACTTC
d_gene: TRBD1
abundance: -
len: 14
j_gene: TRBJ2-7
v_gene: TRBV4-1

CDR3aa: CASTSTGVSEKLFF
CDR3nt: TGTGCCAGCACCTCTACAGGGGTTTCTGAAAAACTGTTTTTT
d_gene: -
abundance: few
len: 14
j_gene: TRBJ1-4
v_gene: TRBV21-1

CDR3aa: CASSIGQMVNSPLHF
CDR3nt: TGTGCCAGCAGTATAGGACAAATGGTTAATTCACCCCTCCACTTT
d_gene: -
abundance: few
len: 15
j_gene: TRBJ1-6
v_gene: TRBV6-1

CDR3aa: CASSLKRGNTEAFF
CDR3nt: TGCGCCAGCAGCTTGAAGAGGGGGAACACTGAAGCTTTCTTT
d_gene: -
abundance: many
len: 14
j_gene: TRBJ1-1
v_gene: TRBV5-1

CDR3aa: CATSRTGAGGAGELFF
CDR3nt: TGTGCCACCAGCAGGACGGGGGCAGGGGGTGCCGGGGAGCTGTTTTTT
d_gene: -
abundance: few
len: 16
j_gene: TRBJ2-2
v_gene: TRBV15

CDR3aa: CASSLVVAGALNEQFF
CDR3nt: TGTGCCAGCAGCTTAGTTGTAGCGGGGGCCTTAAATGAGCAGTTCTTC
d_gene: TRBD2
abundance: -
len: 16
j_gene: TRBJ2-1
v_gene: TRBV11-2

CDR3aa: CASSQDRGGGNEKLFF
CDR3nt: TGTGCCAGCAGCCAAGATCGGGGTGGGGGCAATGAAAAACTGTTTTTT
d_gene: -
abundance: many
len: 16
j_gene: TRBJ1-4
v_gene: TRBV4-2

CDR3aa: CASSRGQGASYEQYF
CDR3nt: TGTGCCAGCAGCAGGGGACAGGGGGCTAGCTACGAGCAGTACTTC
d_gene: TRBD1
abundance: -
len: 15
j_gene: TRBJ2-7
v_gene: TRBV12-3/TRBV12-4

CDR3aa: CASSSSLSGGSVETQYF
CDR3nt: TGTGCCAGCAGCTCCTCCCTTAGCGGGGGGAGCGTCGAGACCCAGTACTTC
d_gene: TRBD2
abundance: -
len: 17
j_gene: TRBJ2-5
v_gene: TRBV7-8

CDR3aa: CSARVAGGNYNEQFF
CDR3nt: TGCAGTGCTAGAGTGGCGGGGGGGAACTACAATGAGCAGTTCTTC
d_gene: TRBD2
abundance: few
len: 15
j_gene: TRBJ2-1
v_gene: TRBV20-1

CDR3aa: CASSAPAGRYNEQFF
CDR3nt: TGTGCCAGCAGTGCTCCAGCGGGGAGATACAATGAGCAGTTCTTC
d_gene: TRBD2
abundance: -
len: 15
j_gene: TRBJ2-1
v_gene: TRBV3-1

CDR3aa: CASRDSMNTEAFF
CDR3nt: TGTGCCAGCAGAGACAGTATGAACACTGAAGCTTTCTTT
d_gene: -
abundance: many
len: 13
j_gene: TRBJ1-1
v_gene: TRBV7-6

CDR3aa: CASSLTGYTDTQYF
CDR3nt: TGTGCCAGCAGCTTAACAGGGTATACAGATACGCAGTATTTT
d_gene: -
abundance: -
len: 14
j_gene: TRBJ2-3
v_gene: TRBV7-2

CDR3aa: CASSLVGDTSKGYTF
CDR3nt: TGTGCCAGCAGCTTAGTGGGGGACACATCGAAGGGCTACACCTTC
d_gene: -
abundance: -
len: 15
j_gene: TRBJ1-2
v_gene: TRBV7-9

CDR3aa: CASSFKGADGYTF
CDR3nt: TGTGCCAGCAGTTTTAAGGGGGCTGATGGCTACACCTTC
d_gene: TRBD1
abundance: -
len: 13
j_gene: TRBJ1-2
v_gene: TRBV12-3/TRBV12-4

CDR3aa: CASSQGESSLDEAFF
CDR3nt: TGCGCCAGCAGCCAGGGGGAGTCTAGTTTGGATGAAGCTTTCTTT
d_gene: -
abundance: few
len: 15
j_gene: TRBJ1-1
v_gene: TRBV4-3

CDR3aa: CASSWAGTGGAIGYTF
CDR3nt: TGTGCCAGCAGCTGGGCCGGGACAGGGGGAGCTATTGGCTACACCTTC
d_gene: TRBD1
abundance: -
len: 16
j_gene: TRBJ1-2
v_gene: TRBV12-3/TRBV12-4

CDR3aa: CAISESWGIADTQYF
CDR3nt: TGTGCCATCAGTGAGTCTTGGGGCATCGCAGATACGCAGTATTTT
d_gene: -
abundance: -
len: 15
j_gene: TRBJ2-3
v_gene: TRBV10-3

CDR3aa: CASSQESGGGTGELFF
CDR3nt: TGTGCCAGCAGCCAAGAAAGCGGGGGAGGGACCGGGGAGCTGTTTTTT
d_gene: TRBD2
abundance: -
len: 16
j_gene: TRBJ2-2
v_gene: TRBV3-1

CDR3aa: CASSQARTGSYEQYF
CDR3nt: TGCGCCAGCAGCCAAGCACGGACAGGATCCTACGAGCAGTACTTC
d_gene: TRBD1
abundance: many
len: 15
j_gene: TRBJ2-7
v_gene: TRBV4-3

CDR3aa: CSARGEGTDTQYF
CDR3nt: TGCAGTGCTAGAGGCGAGGGGACAGATACGCAGTATTTT
d_gene: -
abundance: -
len: 13
j_gene: TRBJ2-3
v_gene: TRBV20-1

CDR3aa: CASSLVGQGRSGNTIYF
CDR3nt: TGTGCCAGCAGTTTAGTCGGACAGGGCCGCTCTGGAAACACCATATATTTT
d_gene: TRBD1
abundance: -
len: 17
j_gene: TRBJ1-3
v_gene: TRBV6-2/TRBV6-3

CDR3aa: CASSPTGFSNQPQHF
CDR3nt: TGTGCCAGCAGCCCAACAGGGTTTAGCAATCAGCCCCAGCATTTT
d_gene: -
abundance: medium-sized
len: 15
j_gene: TRBJ1-5
v_gene: TRBV27

CDR3aa: CASSSPGGNTEAFF
CDR3nt: TGTGCCAGCAGTTCCCCGGGGGGGAACACTGAAGCTTTCTTT
d_gene: -
abundance: few
len: 14
j_gene: TRBJ1-1
v_gene: TRBV6-5

CDR3aa: CASSQVSSGSPYGYTF
CDR3nt: TGCGCCAGCAGCCAAGTTTCATCGGGGAGTCCCTATGGCTACACCTTC
d_gene: -
abundance: -
len: 16
j_gene: TRBJ1-2
v_gene: TRBV4-1

CDR3aa: CASSSTTGGDTEAFF
CDR3nt: TGTGCCAGCAGCTCCACGACAGGGGGGGACACTGAAGCTTTCTTT
d_gene: TRBD1
abundance: many
len: 15
j_gene: TRBJ1-1
v_gene: TRBV4-2

CDR3aa: CASSFGTGVYGYTF
CDR3nt: TGTGCCAGTAGTTTTGGTACAGGGGTCTATGGCTACACCTTC
d_gene: TRBD1
abundance: -
len: 14
j_gene: TRBJ1-2
v_gene: TRBV19

CDR3aa: CSARDPQGHNYGYTF
CDR3nt: TGCAGTGCTAGAGATCCCCAGGGCCATAACTATGGCTACACCTTC
d_gene: -
abundance: -
len: 15
j_gene: TRBJ1-2
v_gene: TRBV20-1

CDR3aa: CASSQEQGDGYTF
CDR3nt: TGTGCCAGCAGCCAAGAACAGGGAGATGGCTACACCTTC
d_gene: -
abundance: few
len: 13
j_gene: TRBJ1-2
v_gene: TRBV4-2

CDR3aa: CASSPEPSGQPQHF
CDR3nt: TGTGCCAGCAGTCCGGAGCCCTCGGGTCAGCCCCAGCATTTT
d_gene: -
abundance: many
len: 14
j_gene: TRBJ1-5
v_gene: TRBV12-3/TRBV12-4

CDR3aa: CASSLYPGVDEAFF
CDR3nt: TGTGCCAGCAGTTTATATCCCGGGGTCGATGAAGCTTTCTTT
d_gene: -
abundance: -
len: 14
j_gene: TRBJ1-1
v_gene: TRBV27

CDR3aa: CSVTSDRQLAKNIQYF
CDR3nt: TGCAGCGTTACATCGGACAGGCAACTAGCCAAAAACATTCAGTACTTC
d_gene: TRBD1
abundance: many
len: 16
j_gene: TRBJ2-4
v_gene: TRBV29-1